A selection of T cell receptor beta chains follows, all from one sample in a study of beta chain features in type 1 diabetes. Clones were read by immunoSEQ multiplex PCR, and TCRdb kept only the in-frame ones, dropping some. Here the sample spans some 350,000 clones, approximately 13% being singletons. The specimen was naive CD4+ T cells from blood. The receptor set was obtained from a woman between 18 and 29 years old with type 1 diabetes. Both conserved end residues are part of each CDR3. A D gene is named only where the DNA matches it firmly. Size values are once, few and many counts, or a class for expanded clones, and some rows have none.

abundance,d_gene,v_gene,j_gene,CDR3nt,CDR3aa
few,TRBD2,TRBV15,TRBJ2-3,TGTGCCACCAGCAGGCCCCTAGCGGGAGGGGTAGATACGCAGTATTTT,CATSRPLAGGVDTQYF
-,-,TRBV7-7,TRBJ1-2,TGTGCCAGCAGCCCGGTCCGCGACTATGGCTACACCTTC,CASSPVRDYGYTF
few,TRBD2,TRBV9,TRBJ2-3,TGTGCCAGCAGCGTTGGGACTAGCGGGAGGCTGAGCACAGATACGCAGTATTTT,CASSVGTSGRLSTDTQYF
few,-,TRBV7-9,TRBJ1-1,TGTGCCAGCAGCTTAGCGGGGGCAGACACTGAAGCTTTCTTT,CASSLAGADTEAFF
few,TRBD1,TRBV18,TRBJ1-5,TGTGCCAGCTCACCGGGACAGGGGGTAGCGCAGCCCCAGCATTTT,CASSPGQGVAQPQHF
-,-,TRBV5-6,TRBJ1-1,TGTGCCAGCAGCGTGGACAGTCGTTCTGAAGCTTTCTTT,CASSVDSRSEAFF
few,-,TRBV7-9,TRBJ1-1,TGTGCCAGCAGGCGGGGGGGCACTGAAGCTTTCTTT,CASRRGGTEAFF
-,-,TRBV4-1,TRBJ1-2,TGCGCCAGCAGCCAAGCACCAAGGACAGTTTATGGCTACACCTTC,CASSQAPRTVYGYTF
few,TRBD2,TRBV7-9,TRBJ2-1,TGTGCCAGCAGCTTAGCGCTGACTAGCGGGAGCGATCACAATGAGCAGTTCTTC,CASSLALTSGSDHNEQFF
-,TRBD1,TRBV7-6,TRBJ2-5,TGTGCCAGCAGCTTATCGAGGACAGGGGGGGAGACCCAGTACTTC,CASSLSRTGGETQYF
-,-,TRBV30,TRBJ1-1,TGTGCCTGGGACAGACGGAATAGGGAAGCTTTCTTT,CAWDRRNREAFF
-,-,TRBV6-5,TRBJ2-1,TGTGCCAGCAGTGTCACAGGGAGCTCCTACAATGAGCAGTTCTTC,CASSVTGSSYNEQFF
few,TRBD2,TRBV5-4,TRBJ2-5,TGTGCCAGCAGACACCTCTCCCGCAACCTAGCGGGAGGAGAGACCCAGTACTTC,CASRHLSRNLAGGETQYF
few,-,TRBV19,TRBJ2-1,TGTGCCAGTAGTGGGAGAGGGGGATACAATGAGCAGTTCTTC,CASSGRGGYNEQFF
few,-,TRBV10-3,TRBJ1-5,TGTGCCATCAGTGAGTCGACAGTTAGCAATCAGCCCCAGCATTTT,CAISESTVSNQPQHF
few,TRBD2,TRBV2,TRBJ2-3,TGTGCCAGCAGCGGGACTAGCGGGAGATCAGATTTT,CASSGTSGRSDF
-,-,TRBV10-3,TRBJ2-1,TGTGCCATCAGCCTAAACGCGGTCGACAATGAGCAGTTCTTC,CAISLNAVDNEQFF
-,-,TRBV18,TRBJ2-7,TGTGCCAGCTCACTCGGGACTGAAAGCTCCTACGAGCAGTACTTC,CASSLGTESSYEQYF
-,TRBD2,TRBV5-1,TRBJ2-3,TGCGCCAGCCGGGGCGGGAGAGGGGCCCCAGATACGCAGTATTTT,CASRGGRGAPDTQYF
few,TRBD2,TRBV5-1,TRBJ2-1,TGCGCCAGCAGCCTGGGACTAGCGGGGTACAATGAGCAGTTCTTC,CASSLGLAGYNEQFF
-,TRBD1,TRBV28,TRBJ2-7,TGTGCCAGCAGCCCACCGGGACAGAGCTCCTACGAGCAGTACTTC,CASSPPGQSSYEQYF
-,-,TRBV30,TRBJ2-7,TGTGCCTGGAGTAACTATCCCCAGCAGTACTTC,CAWSNYPQQYF
few,-,TRBV7-2,TRBJ1-2,TGTGCCAGCAGCTTTCGGGGGAATGGTCCCTATGGCTACACCTTC,CASSFRGNGPYGYTF
-,TRBD2,TRBV11-2,TRBJ2-1,TGTGCCAGCAGGCAAGACCTCAGCGGGGATTACAATGAGCAGTTCTTC,CASRQDLSGDYNEQFF
-,TRBD1,TRBV19,TRBJ2-7,TGTGCCAGTAGTGCCCGGGACAGAGGCTACGAGCAGTACTTC,CASSARDRGYEQYF
-,-,TRBV19,TRBJ2-5,TGTGCCAGTAGTATGAGAGAGACCCAGTACTTC,CASSMRETQYF
few,-,TRBV19,TRBJ1-5,TGTGCCAGTAGTATCGGAGGAGCAAGCAATCAGCCCCAGCATTTT,CASSIGGASNQPQHF
-,-,TRBV7-2,TRBJ1-1,TGTGCCAGCACCTTGGGCCAGAACACTGAAGCTTTCTTT,CASTLGQNTEAFF
-,TRBD2,TRBV30,TRBJ2-5,TGTGCCCGCAGGGTAGCGGGAGTGGAGACCCAGTACTTC,CARRVAGVETQYF
few,TRBD1,TRBV7-2,TRBJ1-1,TGTGCCAGCAGCGAACAGACAGGGATTACGAACACTGAAGCTTTCTTT,CASSEQTGITNTEAFF
-,-,TRBV5-1,TRBJ1-1,TGCGCCAGCAGGGACATAGAGAACACTGAAGCTTTCTTT,CASRDIENTEAFF
-,-,TRBV6-5,TRBJ1-1,TGTGCCAGCGCCCCCCAGATGAACACTGAAGCTTTCTTT,CASAPQMNTEAFF
-,-,TRBV4-3,TRBJ1-1,TGCGCCAGCAGCCGACTGACAGGCTCGACTGAAGCTTTCTTT,CASSRLTGSTEAFF
-,TRBD2,TRBV4-1,TRBJ2-1,TGCGCCAGCAGCCAAGGTGACTGGAGGCTAGCGGGGTGGAATGAGCAGTTCTTC,CASSQGDWRLAGWNEQFF
-,TRBD2,TRBV4-3,TRBJ2-3,TGCGCCAGCAGCCAAGCCCGACTAGCGGGAGGGCCGGTCACAGATACGCAGTATTTT,CASSQARLAGGPVTDTQYF
few,-,TRBV19,TRBJ2-4,TGTGCCAGTAGTAAGCCGTCGGGAATTCAGTACTTC,CASSKPSGIQYF
few,-,TRBV6-5,TRBJ2-1,TGTGCCAGCAGTACTACTAGCAATGAGCAGTTCTTC,CASSTTSNEQFF
-,-,TRBV27,TRBJ2-6,TGTGCCAGCAGTTCCCAGGGTGACGGCGGGGCCAACGTCCTGACTTTC,CASSSQGDGGANVLTF
-,-,TRBV28,TRBJ1-5,TGTGCCAGCAGTTCGCCACAGGGAGAGGGTCAGCCCCAGCATTTT,CASSSPQGEGQPQHF
few,-,TRBV10-3,TRBJ1-5,TGTGCCATCTCCGGGGGTAGCAATCAGCCCCAGCATTTT,CAISGGSNQPQHF
-,-,TRBV7-9,TRBJ2-1,TGTGCCAGCTATCGCTGGAGGGGCTCCAACTCCTACAATGAGCAGTTCTTC,CASYRWRGSNSYNEQFF
-,-,TRBV11-2,TRBJ1-1,TGTGCCAGCAGCTTACGAGGGAACACTGAAGCTTTCTTT,CASSLRGNTEAFF
once,TRBD1,TRBV10-3,TRBJ1-5,TGTGCCATCAGTGAACAGGGGAATAGGTATAGCAATCAGCCCCAGCATTTT,CAISEQGNRYSNQPQHF
-,-,TRBV5-1,TRBJ2-3,TGCGCCAGCAGCTTGGCCGTCGTAGCGACAAGCGCAGATACGCAGTATTTT,CASSLAVVATSADTQYF
-,TRBD2,TRBV7-2,TRBJ2-1,TGTGCCAGCAGCCCCGGGGCTAGCGGAGGGTGGCCTGAGCAGTTCTTC,CASSPGASGGWPEQFF
-,-,TRBV15,TRBJ1-2,TGTGCCACCAGCACCTGGGGTGAGGGCGACTATGGCTACACCTTC,CATSTWGEGDYGYTF
few,TRBD1,TRBV7-8,TRBJ2-7,TGTGCCAGCAGCTTAGGGCAGGGGGCTTCCAGCGAGCAGTACTTC,CASSLGQGASSEQYF
-,TRBD2,TRBV23-1,TRBJ2-3,TGCGCCAGCAGTCCAAAATCCTCCCGCGGACTAGCGGGAGGGGTTGAGACTGGAGATACGCAGTATTTT,CASSPKSSRGLAGGVETGDTQYF